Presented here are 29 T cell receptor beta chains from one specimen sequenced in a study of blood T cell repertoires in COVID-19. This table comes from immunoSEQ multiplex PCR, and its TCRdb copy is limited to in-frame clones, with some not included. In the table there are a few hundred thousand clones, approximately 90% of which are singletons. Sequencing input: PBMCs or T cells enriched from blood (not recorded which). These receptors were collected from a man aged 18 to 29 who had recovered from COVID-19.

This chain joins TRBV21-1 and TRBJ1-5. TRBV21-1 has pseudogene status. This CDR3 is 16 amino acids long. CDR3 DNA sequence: TGTGCCAGCAGCAAAGATATGAGGGTTTTTATGCAGCCCCAGCATTTT. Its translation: CASSKDMRVFMQPQHF.

CDR3 coding DNA: TGCAGCGTTGGTTCGTCACAGACAATAAACACCGGGGAGCTGTTTTTT. This sequence encodes CSVGSSQTINTGELFF. The chain links TRBV29-1 to TRBJ2-2; D gene ambiguous. Germline-derived CDR1 and CDR2 are SQVTM and ANQGSEA. The CDR3 is 16 amino acids. Trimming removed 4 bases from V and 2 bases from J, with 17 bases in between.

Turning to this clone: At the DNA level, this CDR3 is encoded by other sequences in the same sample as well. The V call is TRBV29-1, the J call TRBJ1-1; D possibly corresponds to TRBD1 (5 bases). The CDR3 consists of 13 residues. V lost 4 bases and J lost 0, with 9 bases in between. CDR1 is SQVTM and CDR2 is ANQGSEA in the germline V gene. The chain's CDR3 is CSVVGQMNTEAFF. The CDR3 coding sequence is TGCAGCGTTGTCGGACAAATGAACACTGAAGCTTTCTTT.

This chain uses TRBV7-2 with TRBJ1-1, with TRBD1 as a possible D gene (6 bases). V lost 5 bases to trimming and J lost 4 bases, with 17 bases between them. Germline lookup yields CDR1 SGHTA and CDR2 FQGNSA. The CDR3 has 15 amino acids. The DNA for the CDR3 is TGTGCCAGCAGCCCACAGCCAACAGGGTTCACTGAAGCTTTCTTT. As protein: CASSPQPTGFTEAFF.

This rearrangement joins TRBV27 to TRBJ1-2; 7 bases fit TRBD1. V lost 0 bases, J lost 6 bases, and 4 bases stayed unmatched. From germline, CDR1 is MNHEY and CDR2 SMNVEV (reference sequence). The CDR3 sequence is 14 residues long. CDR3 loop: CASSLSGQGDGYTF. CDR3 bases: TGTGCCAGCAGTTTATCGGGGCAGGGGGATGGCTACACCTTC.

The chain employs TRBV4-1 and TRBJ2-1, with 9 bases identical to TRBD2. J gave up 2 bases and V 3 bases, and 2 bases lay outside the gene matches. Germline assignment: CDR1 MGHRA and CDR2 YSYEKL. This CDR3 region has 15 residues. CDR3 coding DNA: TGCGCCAGCAGCCATCCTAGCGGGACCTACAATGAGCAGTTCTTC. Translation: CASSHPSGTYNEQFF.

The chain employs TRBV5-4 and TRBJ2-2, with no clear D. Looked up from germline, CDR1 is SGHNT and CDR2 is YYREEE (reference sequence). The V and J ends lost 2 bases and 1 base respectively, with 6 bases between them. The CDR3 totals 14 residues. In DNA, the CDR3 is TGTGCCAGCAGCTTAATACAGAACACCGGGGAGCTGTTTTTT. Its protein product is CASSLIQNTGELFF.

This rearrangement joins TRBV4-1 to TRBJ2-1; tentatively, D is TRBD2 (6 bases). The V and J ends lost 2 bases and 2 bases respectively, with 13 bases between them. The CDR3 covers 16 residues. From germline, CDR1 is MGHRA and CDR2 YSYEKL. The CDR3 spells CASSQQPGTAYNEQFF. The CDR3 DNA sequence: TGCGCCAGCAGCCAACAACCAGGGACTGCCTACAATGAGCAGTTCTTC.

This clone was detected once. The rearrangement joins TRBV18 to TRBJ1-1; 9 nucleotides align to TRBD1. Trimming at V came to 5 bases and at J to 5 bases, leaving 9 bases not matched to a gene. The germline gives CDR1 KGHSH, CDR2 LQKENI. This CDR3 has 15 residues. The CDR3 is CASSSGTGQSTEAFF. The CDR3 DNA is TGTGCCAGCTCATCTGGGACAGGGCAGTCAACTGAAGCTTTCTTT.

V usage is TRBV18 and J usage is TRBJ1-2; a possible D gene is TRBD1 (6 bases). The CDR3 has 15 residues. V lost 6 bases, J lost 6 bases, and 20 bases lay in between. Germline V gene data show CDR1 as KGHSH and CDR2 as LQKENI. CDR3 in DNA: TGTGCCAGCTCCAAAGGGGACATTAATGGAGATGGCTACACCTTC. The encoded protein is CASSKGDINGDGYTF.

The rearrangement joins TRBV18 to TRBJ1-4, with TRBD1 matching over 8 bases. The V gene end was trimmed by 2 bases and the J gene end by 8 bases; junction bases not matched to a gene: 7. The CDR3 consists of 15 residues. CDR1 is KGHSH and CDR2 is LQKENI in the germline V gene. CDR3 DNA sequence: TGTGCCAGCTCACCAGCGGCAGGGGGCAGCGAAAAACTGTTTTTT. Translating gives CASSPAAGGSEKLFF.

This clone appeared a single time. The CDR3 region has the DNA TGTGCCAGCAGCTTGGCTTGGGACAGATACAATGAGCAGTTCTTC. Residues: CASSLAWDRYNEQFF. The rearrangement links TRBV5-6 to TRBJ2-1; TRBD1 aligns across 7 bases. V shed 0 bases, J shed 4 bases, and the junction held 4 bases outside the gene matches. Germline V gives CDR1 SGHDT, CDR2 YYEEEE. The CDR3 loop spans 15 amino acids.

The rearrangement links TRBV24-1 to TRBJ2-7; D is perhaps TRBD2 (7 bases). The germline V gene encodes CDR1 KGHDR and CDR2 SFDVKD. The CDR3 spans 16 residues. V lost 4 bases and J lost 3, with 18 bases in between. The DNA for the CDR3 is TGTGCCACCAGTGACTCCCTAGGGGGGGACTACTACGAGCAGTACTTC. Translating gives CATSDSLGGDYYEQYF.

The CDR3: CASSLSPGDWYNSPLHF. CDR3 in DNA: TGTGCCAGCAGCTTAAGTCCAGGGGATTGGTATAATTCACCCCTCCACTTT. J is TRBJ1-6 and V is TRBV7-9, with D maybe TRBD1 (6 bases). Per the germline V gene, CDR1 is SEHNR and CDR2 is FQNEAQ (reference sequence). V lost 2 bases and J 4 bases, leaving 15 bases between the germline ends. The CDR3 spans 17 residues.

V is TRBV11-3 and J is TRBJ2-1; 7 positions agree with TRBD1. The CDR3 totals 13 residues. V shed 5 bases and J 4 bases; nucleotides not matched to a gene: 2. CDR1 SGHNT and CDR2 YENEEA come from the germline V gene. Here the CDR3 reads CASSQGVYNEQFF. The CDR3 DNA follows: TGTGCCAGCAGCCAGGGGGTTTACAATGAGCAGTTCTTC. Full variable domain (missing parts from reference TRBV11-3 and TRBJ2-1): EAGVVQSPRYKIIEKKQPVAFWCNPISGHNTLYWYLQNLGQGPELLIRYENEEAVDDSQLPKDRFSAERLKGVDSTLKIQPAELGDSAVYLCASSQGVYNEQFFGPGTRLTVL.

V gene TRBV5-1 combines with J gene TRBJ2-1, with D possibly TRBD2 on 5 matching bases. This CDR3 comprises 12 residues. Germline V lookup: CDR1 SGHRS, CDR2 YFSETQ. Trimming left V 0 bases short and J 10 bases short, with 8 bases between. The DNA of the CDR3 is TGCGCCAGCAGCTTGGTGGCGGGCGAGCAGTTCTTC. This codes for CASSLVAGEQFF.

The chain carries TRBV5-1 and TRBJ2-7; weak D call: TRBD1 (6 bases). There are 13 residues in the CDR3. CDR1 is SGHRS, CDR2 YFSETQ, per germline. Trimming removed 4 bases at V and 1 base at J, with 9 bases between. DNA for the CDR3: TGCGCCAGCAGCCCTGGACAGTCCTACGAGCAGTACTTC. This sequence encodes CASSPGQSYEQYF.

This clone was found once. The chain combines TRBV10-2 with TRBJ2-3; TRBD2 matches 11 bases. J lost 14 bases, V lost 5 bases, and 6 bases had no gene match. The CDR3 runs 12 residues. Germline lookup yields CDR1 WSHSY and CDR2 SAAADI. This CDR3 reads CASSFTSGGGYF. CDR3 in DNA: TGCGCCAGCAGTTTCACTAGCGGGGGCGGGTATTTT.

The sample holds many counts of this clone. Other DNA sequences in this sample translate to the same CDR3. The CDR3 here is CASSPSGANVLTF. The DNA for the CDR3 is TGTGCCAGCAGCCCGTCTGGGGCCAACGTCCTGACTTTC. V is TRBV3-1 (or the pseudogene TRBV3-2) and J is TRBJ2-6; D is uncertain. Germline assignment: CDR1 LGHDT and CDR2 YNNKEL (reference sequence). V was cut by 4 bases and J by 1 base, with 2 bases left in between. The CDR3 consists of 13 residues.

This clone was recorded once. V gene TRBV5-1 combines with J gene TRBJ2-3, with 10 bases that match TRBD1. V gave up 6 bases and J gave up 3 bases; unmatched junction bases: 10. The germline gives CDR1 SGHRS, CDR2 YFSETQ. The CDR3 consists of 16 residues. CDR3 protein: CASNPSRTGGTDTQYF. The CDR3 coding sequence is TGCGCCAGCAATCCGAGTAGGACAGGGGGAACAGATACGCAGTATTTT.

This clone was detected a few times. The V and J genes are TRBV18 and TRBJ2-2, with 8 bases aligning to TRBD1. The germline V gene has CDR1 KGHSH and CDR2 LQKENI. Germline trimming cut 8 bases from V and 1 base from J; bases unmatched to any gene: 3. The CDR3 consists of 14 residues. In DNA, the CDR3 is TGTGCCAGCAAGGGACAGGAGAACACCGGGGAGCTGTTTTTT. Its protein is CASKGQENTGELFF.

CDR3 in amino acids: CASSSRSSNQPQHF. CDR3 coding DNA: TGTGCCAGCAGCTCACGTAGTAGCAATCAGCCCCAGCATTTT. The chain has TRBV9 and TRBJ1-5; D unclear. CDR3 size: 14 residues. The V gene's germline CDR1 is SGDLS and CDR2 YYNGEE. V was cut by 4 bases and J by 0 bases, with 8 bases left in between.

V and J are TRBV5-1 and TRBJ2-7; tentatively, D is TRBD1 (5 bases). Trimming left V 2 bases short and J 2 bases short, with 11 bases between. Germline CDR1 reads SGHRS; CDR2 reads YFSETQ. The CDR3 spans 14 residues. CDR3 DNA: TGCGCCAGCAGCTTAGATGGGGCCACCTACGAGCAGTACTTC. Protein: CASSLDGATYEQYF.

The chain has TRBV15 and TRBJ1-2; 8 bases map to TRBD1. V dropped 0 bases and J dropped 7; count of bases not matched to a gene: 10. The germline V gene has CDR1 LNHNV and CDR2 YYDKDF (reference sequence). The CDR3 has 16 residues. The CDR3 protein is CATSRDGTQGAPGYTF. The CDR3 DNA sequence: TGTGCCACCAGCAGAGATGGTACCCAGGGGGCGCCTGGCTACACCTTC.

CDR3 sequence reads: CASSPPNRSYQPQHF. CDR3 DNA: TGTGCCAGCTCACCACCGAACAGGTCCTATCAGCCCCAGCATTTT. This rearrangement joins TRBV18 to TRBJ1-5, with D possibly being TRBD1 (5 bases). Germline V gene sequence: CDR1 KGHSH, CDR2 LQKENI. Trimming removed 0 bases at V and 5 bases at J, with 11 bases between. This CDR3 contains 15 residues.

The CDR3 is CASSFESLAVTGELFF. In DNA form, the CDR3 reads TGCGCCAGCAGCTTTGAAAGTCTAGCGGTCACCGGGGAGCTGTTTTTT. The chain uses TRBV5-1 and TRBJ2-2, with 7 bases matching TRBD2. Germline V CDR1 and CDR2: SGHRS, YFSETQ. This CDR3 has 16 amino acids. V lost 2 bases and J lost 4; bases outside the gene matches: 8.

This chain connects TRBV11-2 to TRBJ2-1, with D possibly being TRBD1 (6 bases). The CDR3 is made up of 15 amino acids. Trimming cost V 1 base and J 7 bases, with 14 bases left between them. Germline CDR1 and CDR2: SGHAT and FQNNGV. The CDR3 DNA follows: TGTGCCAGCAGCTTAGGCCCTACTAGGGGGAATGAGCAGTTCTTC. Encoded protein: CASSLGPTRGNEQFF. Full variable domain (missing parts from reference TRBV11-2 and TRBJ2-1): EAGVAQSPRYKIIEKRQSVAFWCNPISGHATLYWYQQILGQGPKLLIQFQNNGVVDDSQLPKDRFSAERLKGVDSTLKIQPAKLEDSAVYLCASSLGPTRGNEQFFGPGTRLTVL.

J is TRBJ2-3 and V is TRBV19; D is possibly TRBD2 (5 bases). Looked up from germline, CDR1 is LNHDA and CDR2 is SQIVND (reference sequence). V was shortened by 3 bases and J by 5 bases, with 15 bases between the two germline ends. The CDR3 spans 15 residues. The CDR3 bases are TGTGCCAGTAGTATCGGGCTAGCAATGAGAGATACGCAGTATTTT. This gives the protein CASSIGLAMRDTQYF. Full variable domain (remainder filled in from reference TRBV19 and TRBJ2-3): DGGITQSPKYLFRKEGQNVTLSCEQNLNHDAMYWYRQDPGQGLRLIYYSQIVNDFQKGDIAEGYSVSREKKESFPLTVTSAQKNPTAFYLCASSIGLAMRDTQYFGPGTRLTVL.

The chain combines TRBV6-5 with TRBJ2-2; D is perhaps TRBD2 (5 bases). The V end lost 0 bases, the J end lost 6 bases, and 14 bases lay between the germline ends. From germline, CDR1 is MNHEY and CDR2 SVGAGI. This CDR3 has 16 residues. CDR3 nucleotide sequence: TGTGCCAGCAGTTACTCTCCGATAGCGTCCGCCGGGGAGCTGTTTTTT. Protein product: CASSYSPIASAGELFF.